This is a list of T cell receptor beta chains from one sample in a study of shared clonotypes between healthy human individuals. Sequenced by immunoSEQ multiplex PCR; TCRdb stores in-frame clones only, minus some. The sample consists of approximately 1,000,000 clones, approximately 80% of them appearing once. The sequenced material came from memory CD4+ T cells from PBMCs. The receptors originated from a man aged 18 to 30 in good health. Some clones in this sample may be carry-over from other donors' samples. The CDR3 runs from the conserved cysteine through the conserved F or W. The order of the fields is V gene, CDR3 protein.

TRBV18 CASSPSSGQGASNTEAFF
TRBV7-3 CASSLRVAGANTGELFF
TRBV11-2 CASSSISRYEQFF
TRBV5-6 CASSLRGAGNYGYTF
TRBV14 CASSYRTSGRGLETQYF
TRBV4-2 CASSQDGFRVQSGNTIYF
TRBV28 CASSRTYEQYF
TRBV6-1 CASRPQGGTGELFF
TRBV11-2 CASSNLRGQGYHEQYF
TRBV7-8 CASSRQSSNTGELFF
TRBV29-1 CSVIRTSFNEQFF
TRBV4-1 CASSQADSTDTQYF
TRBV11-2 CASRPSRGESETQYF
TRBV27 CASSSAAAPGTGELFF
TRBV19 CASSIPLSGRHPDTQYF
TRBV13 CASSLSRATEAFF
TRBV11-2 CASSLRGDQPQHF
TRBV28 CASSPARGEQYF
TRBV28 CASSSPGTAAYEQYF
TRBV28 CASSLRPQGHTIYF
TRBV7-3 CASSYLAGETDTQYF
TRBV2 CASQPRGTGAYEQYF
TRBV19 CASGLAGRGELFF
TRBV4-2 CASSKALLSGSVDTGELFF
TRBV5-1 CASSPKGQGIAGELFF
TRBV14 CASSQGVVLEATDTQYF
TRBV7-3 CASSPRGTGTQYF
TRBV6-5 CASSAFQTKTYEQYF
TRBV11-2 CASSAQGGNTEAFF
TRBV4-3 CASSQVMGAGRGETQYF
TRBV6-5 CASSYSHLTGELFF
TRBV5-4 CASSPGGLNYGYTF
TRBV2 CASSAANTGELFF
TRBV7-9 CASSSPLGQDYGYTF
TRBV9 CASSVGYGNAHNEQFF
TRBV25-1 CASSEGTGATPAFF
TRBV28 CASLKGGPSNQPQHF
TRBV18 CASSPRSLQETQYF
TRBV25-1 CASSELSGSRGDTEAFF
TRBV14 CASSPFTGSGNTIYF
TRBV15 CATSRGQGGSTEAFF
TRBV29-1 CSVEPFSDGQFF
TRBV7-9 CASSLNQGTTNYGYTF
TRBV5-1 CASSFPGDSPLHF
TRBV9 CASSLGSGGTDTQYF
TRBV23-1 CASIGISGRGGEQFF
TRBV27 CASSSAGAGTYEQYF
TRBV11-3 CASSSHGEVTYEQFF
TRBV18 CASSPTGSGNQPQHF
TRBV30 CAWRGAANYEQYF
TRBV5-4 CASSPGTGRSYEQYF
TRBV4-1 CASSQVIASGRASAGELFF